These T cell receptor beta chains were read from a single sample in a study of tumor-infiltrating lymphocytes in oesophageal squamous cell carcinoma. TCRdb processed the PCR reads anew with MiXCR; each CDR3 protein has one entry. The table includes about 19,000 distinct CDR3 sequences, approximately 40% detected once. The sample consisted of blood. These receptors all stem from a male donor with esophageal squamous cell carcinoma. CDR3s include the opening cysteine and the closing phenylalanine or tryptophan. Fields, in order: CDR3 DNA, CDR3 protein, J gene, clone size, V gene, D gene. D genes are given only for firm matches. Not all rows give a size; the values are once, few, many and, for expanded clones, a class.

TGTGCCAGCAGATACCGGGACAGTACCTACGAGCAGTACTTC CASRYRDSTYEQYF TRBJ2-7 medium-sized TRBV6-1 TRBD1
TGTGCCAGCAGTTTGAACATCCATAGCAATCAGCCCCAGCATTTT CASSLNIHSNQPQHF TRBJ1-5 many TRBV27 -
TGTGCTATAGCGGGGGACAAAAACATTCAGTACTTC CAIAGDKNIQYF TRBJ2-4 - TRBV7-6 TRBD2
TGTGCCAGCCCTCGTTCAGGGAAAGAGACCCAGTACTTC CASPRSGKETQYF TRBJ2-5 - TRBV6-1 -
TGTGCCACCAGCAGAGATAAGGCAGGGGGAAGCACAGATACGCAGTATTTT CATSRDKAGGSTDTQYF TRBJ2-3 few TRBV15 TRBD1
TGTGCCAGCAGCTTTGTAGCCCCTAGCACAGATACGCAGTATTTT CASSFVAPSTDTQYF TRBJ2-3 many TRBV11-2 -
TGTGCCAGCAGTGCTGGTTGGGACAGGGTGGTCGATGAGCAGTTCTTC CASSAGWDRVVDEQFF TRBJ2-1 once TRBV6-4 TRBD1
TGTGCCAGCGCTACTAGCGGGACCTACGAGCAGTACTTC CASATSGTYEQYF TRBJ2-7 many TRBV28 TRBD2
TGTGCCAGCAGCCCGAAGGGGGGCGAGCAGTACTTC CASSPKGGEQYF TRBJ2-7 - TRBV7-3 -
TGCAGCGTTGAGGTTGGCGCAGATACGCAGTATTTT CSVEVGADTQYF TRBJ2-3 few TRBV29-1 -
TGTGCCAGCAGCTTTGGAGCGGGCACGAACACCGGGGAGCTGTTTTTT CASSFGAGTNTGELFF TRBJ2-2 many TRBV7-9 -
TGTGCCAGCAGCTTAATGCCCGGGGCCAACGTCCTGACTTTC CASSLMPGANVLTF TRBJ2-6 - TRBV7-3 -
TGTGCCAGCAGCTTAATCGGGGAGCTGTTTTTT CASSLIGELFF TRBJ2-2 - TRBV11-2 -
TGTGCCAGCACACCGGGACTTTACACCTACGAGCAGTACTTC CASTPGLYTYEQYF TRBJ2-7 - TRBV7-4 -
TGTGCCAGCAGCTTGTTAGGGACAGGGGGTAATGGCTACACCTTC CASSLLGTGGNGYTF TRBJ1-2 medium-sized TRBV7-3 TRBD1
TGTGCCAGCAGCTTTGTTGCGACACTCTATGGCTACACCTTC CASSFVATLYGYTF TRBJ1-2 few TRBV12-1 -
TGTGCCAGCAGGCCCGACAGGGTTAGGGGTGAAAAACTGTTTTTT CASRPDRVRGEKLFF TRBJ1-4 many TRBV6-1 TRBD1
TGTGCCAGCAGTGAAGGGTCGGCCACTGAAGCTTTCTTT CASSEGSATEAFF TRBJ1-1 many TRBV2 -
TGTGCCAGCAGTCGACTAGCTGCTAACACAGATACGCAGTATTTT CASSRLAANTDTQYF TRBJ2-3 many TRBV6-1 TRBD2
TGTGCCAGCAGTTTCTCTAGCGGGGCCTACGAGCAGTACTTC CASSFSSGAYEQYF TRBJ2-7 - TRBV12-3/TRBV12-4 TRBD2
TGTGCCAGCAGTTACTCGGCTTTC CASSYSAF TRBJ2-6 many TRBV6-6 -
TGTGCCAGCAGCAGACGTGGACACTGGGAGACCCAGTACTTC CASSRRGHWETQYF TRBJ2-5 many TRBV27 -
TGTGCCAGCCGAGCCGGGACTAGGAACAATGAGCAGTTCTTC CASRAGTRNNEQFF TRBJ2-1 few TRBV7-6 TRBD2
TGTGCCAGCAGTTACCAGGACAGTTACAATGAGCAGTTCTTC CASSYQDSYNEQFF TRBJ2-1 medium-sized TRBV6-6 -
TGTGCCAGCAGTGAAGGAACCGGGACTAGCAGGGAGCAGTACTTC CASSEGTGTSREQYF TRBJ2-7 few TRBV2 TRBD2
TGTGCCAGCAGTTTCGGATCTAGCACAGATACGCAGTATTTT CASSFGSSTDTQYF TRBJ2-3 many TRBV6-1 -
TGTGCCAGCAGCGTATGGACAGGGGGAACCTACGAGCAGTACTTC CASSVWTGGTYEQYF TRBJ2-7 - TRBV7-2 TRBD1
TGTGCCAGCAGCTCGGGACAGGGAGGGACCGGGGAGCTGTACTTC CASSSGQGGTGELYF TRBJ2-4 - TRBV7-8 TRBD1
TGTGCCAGCAGCGCCACAGGGGCCGGAAACACCATATATTTT CASSATGAGNTIYF TRBJ1-3 - TRBV5-6 TRBD1
TGTGCCAGCAGCCTAGGACTAGCGGGGGGATGGGGTGAGCAGTTCTTC CASSLGLAGGWGEQFF TRBJ2-1 few TRBV9 TRBD2
TGTGCCAGCAGCTTAATCCGCCAGGGCCGTTTCACCGGGGAGCTGTTTTTT CASSLIRQGRFTGELFF TRBJ2-2 medium-sized TRBV11-2 -
TGTGCCAGCAGTTACTCGGGGCTGGGATACGAGCAGTACTTC CASSYSGLGYEQYF TRBJ2-7 few TRBV6-2/TRBV6-3 -
TGTGCCAGCAGTTTAACCGGGACTAGCGGATCCAATGAGCAGTTCTTC CASSLTGTSGSNEQFF TRBJ2-1 - TRBV28 TRBD2
TGTGCCAGCAGCTTGGTAGGCTCCAATTCACCCCTCCACTTT CASSLVGSNSPLHF TRBJ1-6 many TRBV5-6 -
TGTGCCAGTAGTATTGGGGCGGGCGCTCAGCCCCAGCATTTT CASSIGAGAQPQHF TRBJ1-5 - TRBV19 -
TGTGCCAGCAGCTTAACTAGCACAGAGCAGTACTTC CASSLTSTEQYF TRBJ2-7 many TRBV11-2 -
TGCGCCAGCAGCCAAGTTATCGGCAGCAGTAAACCCCAGCATTTT CASSQVIGSSKPQHF TRBJ1-5 few TRBV4-1 -
TGTGCCAGCACCCAGCGGACAGGGGAGTCGAGTGGCTACACCTTC CASTQRTGESSGYTF TRBJ1-2 few TRBV6-2/TRBV6-3 TRBD1
TGCGCCAGCAGCTTGAGGGAGTCCAACTATGGCTACACCTTC CASSLRESNYGYTF TRBJ1-2 many TRBV5-1 -
TGTGCCATCAGGGCGACAGGAGACAATTCACCCCTCCACTTT CAIRATGDNSPLHF TRBJ1-6 many TRBV10-3 -
TGTGCCAGCAGCTTAACTAGCGGGGGGATCAGTGAGCAGTTCTTC CASSLTSGGISEQFF TRBJ2-1 - TRBV7-3 TRBD2
TGTGCCAGCAGCTTACAGGGGGGTCCCGATGAGCAGTTCTTC CASSLQGGPDEQFF TRBJ2-1 few TRBV7-3 -
TGCGCCAGCAGCGGGGGGCGCGCGGAGACCCAGTACTTC CASSGGRAETQYF TRBJ2-5 many TRBV5-1 -
TGTGCCAGCAGCAACAGGGGGCAGGGCTACACCTTC CASSNRGQGYTF TRBJ1-2 many TRBV6-1 TRBD1
TGCAGCGTCCCGGGACAGGGGGCGAGACGGCAGTTCTTC CSVPGQGARRQFF TRBJ2-1 once TRBV29-1 TRBD1
TGCGCCAGCAGCCAAGCTGGACAGGGGCTACGCACTGAAGCTTTCTTT CASSQAGQGLRTEAFF TRBJ1-1 few TRBV4-1 TRBD1
TGTGCCAGCAGTGAAGGACAGGTTAGCAATCAGCCCCAGCATTTT CASSEGQVSNQPQHF TRBJ1-5 medium-sized TRBV6-1 -
TGTGCCAGTAGCTCTCACCCCGGACTAGCCTACAATGAGCAGTTCTTC CASSSHPGLAYNEQFF TRBJ2-1 - TRBV19 TRBD2